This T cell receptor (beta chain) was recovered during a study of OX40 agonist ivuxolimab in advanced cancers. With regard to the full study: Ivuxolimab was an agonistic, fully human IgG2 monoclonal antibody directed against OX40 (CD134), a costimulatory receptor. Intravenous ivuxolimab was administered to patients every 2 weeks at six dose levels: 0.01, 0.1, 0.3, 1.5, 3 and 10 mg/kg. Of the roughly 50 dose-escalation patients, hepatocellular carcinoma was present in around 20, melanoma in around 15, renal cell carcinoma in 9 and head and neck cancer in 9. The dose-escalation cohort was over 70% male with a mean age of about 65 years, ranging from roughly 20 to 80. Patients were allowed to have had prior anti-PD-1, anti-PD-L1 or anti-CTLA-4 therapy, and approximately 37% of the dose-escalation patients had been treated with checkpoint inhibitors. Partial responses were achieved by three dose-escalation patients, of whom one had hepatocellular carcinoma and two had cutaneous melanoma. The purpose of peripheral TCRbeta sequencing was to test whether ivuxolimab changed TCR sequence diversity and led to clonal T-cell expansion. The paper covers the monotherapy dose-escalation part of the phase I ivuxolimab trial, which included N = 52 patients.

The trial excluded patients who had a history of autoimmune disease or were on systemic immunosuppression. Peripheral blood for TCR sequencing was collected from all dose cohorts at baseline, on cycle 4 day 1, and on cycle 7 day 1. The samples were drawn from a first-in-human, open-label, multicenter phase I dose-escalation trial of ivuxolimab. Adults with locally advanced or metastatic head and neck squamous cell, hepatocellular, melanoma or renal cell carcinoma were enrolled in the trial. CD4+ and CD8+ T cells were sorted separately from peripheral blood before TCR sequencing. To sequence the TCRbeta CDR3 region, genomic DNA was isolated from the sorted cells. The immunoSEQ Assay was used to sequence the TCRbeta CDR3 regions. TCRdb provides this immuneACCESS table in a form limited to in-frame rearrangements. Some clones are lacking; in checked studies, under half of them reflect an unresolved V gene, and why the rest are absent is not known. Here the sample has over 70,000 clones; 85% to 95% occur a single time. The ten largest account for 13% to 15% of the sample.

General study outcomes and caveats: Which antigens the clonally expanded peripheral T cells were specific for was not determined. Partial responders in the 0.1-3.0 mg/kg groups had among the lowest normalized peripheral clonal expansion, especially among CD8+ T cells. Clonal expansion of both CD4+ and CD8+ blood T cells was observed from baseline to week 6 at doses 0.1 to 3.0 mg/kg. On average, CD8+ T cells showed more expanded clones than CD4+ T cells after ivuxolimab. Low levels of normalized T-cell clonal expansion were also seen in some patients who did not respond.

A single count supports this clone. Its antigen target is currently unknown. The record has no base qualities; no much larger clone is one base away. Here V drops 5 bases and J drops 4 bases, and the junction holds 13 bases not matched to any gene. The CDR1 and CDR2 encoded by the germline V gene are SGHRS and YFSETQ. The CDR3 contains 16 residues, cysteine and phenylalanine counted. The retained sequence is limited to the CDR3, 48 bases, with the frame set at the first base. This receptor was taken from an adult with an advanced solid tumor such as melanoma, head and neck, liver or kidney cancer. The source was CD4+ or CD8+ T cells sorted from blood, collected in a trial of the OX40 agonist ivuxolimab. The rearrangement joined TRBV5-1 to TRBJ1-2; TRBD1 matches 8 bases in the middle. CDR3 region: CASRSGQGPNVYGYTF. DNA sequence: TGCGCCAGCAGGTCCGGACAGGGCCCCAATGTCTATGGCTACACCTTC. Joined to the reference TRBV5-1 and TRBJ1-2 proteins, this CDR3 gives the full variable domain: KAGVTQTPRYLIKTRGQQVTLSCSPISGHRSVSWYQQTPGQGLQFLFEYFSETQRNKGNFPGRFSGRQFSNSRSEMNVSTLELGDSALYLCASRSGQGPNVYGYTFGSGTRLTVV.